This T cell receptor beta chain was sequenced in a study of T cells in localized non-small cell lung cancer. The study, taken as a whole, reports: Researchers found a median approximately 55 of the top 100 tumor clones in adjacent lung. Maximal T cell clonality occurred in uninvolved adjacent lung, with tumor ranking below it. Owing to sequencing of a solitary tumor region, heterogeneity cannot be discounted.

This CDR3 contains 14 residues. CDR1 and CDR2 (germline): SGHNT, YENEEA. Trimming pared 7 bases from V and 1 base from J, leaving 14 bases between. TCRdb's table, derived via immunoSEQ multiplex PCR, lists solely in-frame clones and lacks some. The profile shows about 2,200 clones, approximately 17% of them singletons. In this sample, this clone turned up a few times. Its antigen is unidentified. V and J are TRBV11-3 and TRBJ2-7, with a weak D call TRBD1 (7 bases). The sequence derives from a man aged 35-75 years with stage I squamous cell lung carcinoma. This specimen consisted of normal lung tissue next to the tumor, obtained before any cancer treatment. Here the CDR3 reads CASMTQGGSYEQYF. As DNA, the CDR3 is TGTGCCAGCATGACCCAGGGGGGATCCTACGAGCAGTACTTC.